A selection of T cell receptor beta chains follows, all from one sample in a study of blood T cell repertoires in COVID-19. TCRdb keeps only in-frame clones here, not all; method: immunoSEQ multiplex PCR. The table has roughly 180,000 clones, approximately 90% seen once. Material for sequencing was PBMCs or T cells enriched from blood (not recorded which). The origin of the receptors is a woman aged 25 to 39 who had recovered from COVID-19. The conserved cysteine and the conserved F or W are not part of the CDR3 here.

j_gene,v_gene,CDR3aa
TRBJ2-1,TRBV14,ASSLAVYNEQF
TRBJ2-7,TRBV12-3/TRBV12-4,ASSLRGGEQY
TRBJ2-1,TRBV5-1,ASSLGTVPYNEQF
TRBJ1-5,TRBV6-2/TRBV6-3,ASSSLGQGYQPQH
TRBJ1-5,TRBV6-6,ASSLNSGGSQPQH
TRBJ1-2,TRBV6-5,ASSTGGFDYGYT
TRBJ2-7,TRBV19,ASKPTSGSYEQY
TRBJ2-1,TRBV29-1,SVVREEGYNEQF
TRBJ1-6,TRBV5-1,ASSLRQGNSPLH
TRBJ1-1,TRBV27,ASSSRAGGYNTEAF
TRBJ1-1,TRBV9,ASSVGQAQGIEAF
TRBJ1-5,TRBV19,ASKQGYQPQH
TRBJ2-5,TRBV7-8,ASSARLAGGSETQY
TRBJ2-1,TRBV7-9,ASSLNSGRLNEQF
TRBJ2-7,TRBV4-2,ASSQSSSLAGAYEQY
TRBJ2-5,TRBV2,ASSDPSGGLSQY
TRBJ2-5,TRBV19,ASSITHSGIETQY
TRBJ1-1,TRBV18,ASSPLDSVNTEAF
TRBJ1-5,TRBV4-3,ASSQGRTRSNQPQH
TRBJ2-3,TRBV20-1,SASRQGVTFTDTQY
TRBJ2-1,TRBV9,ASSAPGGPSYNEQF
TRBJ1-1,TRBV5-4,ASSLLPNRMNTEAF
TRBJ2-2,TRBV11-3,ASSLLILAGGDGTGELF
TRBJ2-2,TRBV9,ASSVDAGVNTGELF
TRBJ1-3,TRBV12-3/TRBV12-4,ASRRDSGNTIY
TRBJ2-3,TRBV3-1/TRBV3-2,ASSDWGQSNTQY
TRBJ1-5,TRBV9,ASSVGGAGNQPQH
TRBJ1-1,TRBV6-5,ASSYEGETEAF
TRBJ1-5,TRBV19,ASSGPGQGFDQPQH
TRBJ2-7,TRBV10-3,AISAGYEQY
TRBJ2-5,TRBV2,ASSWSGVGETQY
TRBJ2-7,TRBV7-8,ASSSTTGQYEQY
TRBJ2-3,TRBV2,ASSLEGLAGSLYTDTQY
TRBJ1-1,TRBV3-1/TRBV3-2,ASSQGQQNTEAF
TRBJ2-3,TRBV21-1,ASSTIRPGISTDTQY
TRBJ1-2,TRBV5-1,ASRPGQGIYGYT
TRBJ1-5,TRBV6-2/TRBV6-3,ASSYTARSNQPQH
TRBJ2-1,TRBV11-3,ASSQSWRNEQF
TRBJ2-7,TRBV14,ASSTTWTWYEQY
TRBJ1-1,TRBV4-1,ASRLQGGHTEAF
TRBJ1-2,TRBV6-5,ASSPFGANYGYT
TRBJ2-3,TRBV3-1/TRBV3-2,ASSSGTSIADTQY
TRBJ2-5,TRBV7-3,ASSLSRAETQY
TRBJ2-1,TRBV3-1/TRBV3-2,ASSRPVRTSGSQNEQF
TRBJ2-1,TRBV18,ASSPPEGDYNEQF
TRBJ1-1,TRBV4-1,ASSQEGQMNTEAF
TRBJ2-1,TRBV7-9,ASSSLSPGGINEQF
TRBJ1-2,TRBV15,ATSRENGYYGYT
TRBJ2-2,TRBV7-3,ASSFWRAGTGELF
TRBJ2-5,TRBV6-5,ASSPPGRRRETQY